These 5 T cell receptor beta chains share one sample of origin, sequenced in a study of blood T cells in healthy people across ages. Combining a sample-barcoded 5' primer with a J-beta primer mix, a second PCR ran for about 7 to 11 cycles. TCRdb passed the 5' RACE reads through MiXCR, listing each CDR3 protein once. The data contain about 500,000 distinct CDR3 sequences, less than 25% of them singletons. These same records also appear under a second study, on T cells of mothers and their children.

The sample taken for sequencing was blood. These receptors were obtained from a boy between 10 and 17 years old in good health.

As regards this clonotype: Germline and junction disagree at one end, which may indicate a read error. The rearrangement uses TRBV15 and TRBJ2-7; no firm D call. The CDR3 covers 15 residues. Germline values: CDR1 LNHNV, CDR2 YYDKDF (reference sequence). The CDR3 loop reads CATSRDSGETYEQYF. The CDR3 DNA is TGCGCCACCAGCAGAGATTCTGGCGAAACCTACGAGCAGTACTTC.

The chain carries TRBV27 and TRBJ2-6; D possibly corresponds to TRBD1 (5 bases). From germline, CDR1 is MNHEY and CDR2 SMNVEV (reference sequence). Between the trimmed V and J ends, which lost 3 bases and 2 bases, there was a span of 8 bases. The CDR3 runs to 15 residues. CDR3 nucleotide sequence: TGTGCCAGCAGTTTTCTCAGGGCTGGGGCCAACGTCCTGACTTTC. It codes for CASSFLRAGANVLTF.

The rearrangement links TRBV27 to TRBJ2-5, with TRBD1 identical over 11 bases. This CDR3 contains 16 residues. With 7 bases clipped from V and 5 bases from J, the junction kept 12 bases outside the gene matches. CDR1 and CDR2 (germline): MNHEY, SMNVEV (reference sequence). CDR3 DNA: TGTGCCAGCATCCTTATCCACGGGACAGGGGGGGAGACCCAGTACTTC. Encoded protein: CASILIHGTGGETQYF.

This clonotype has a single count. The genes are TRBV5-1 and TRBJ1-1; D perhaps matches TRBD1 (6 bases). Trimming cost V 2 bases and J 6 bases, with 20 bases left between them. Germline V gene lookup returns CDR1 SGHRS and CDR2 YFSETQ. This CDR3 has 16 amino acids. The CDR3 bases are TGCGCCAGCAGCTTAGGAGGGGGTCCCCGTAACGCTGAAGCTTTCTTT. This gives the protein CASSLGGGPRNAEAFF.

The CDR3 here is CASSLYTSYEQYF. The DNA for the CDR3 is TGTGCCAGCAGTTTGTACACTTCCTACGAGCAGTACTTC. The chain is built from TRBV28 and TRBJ2-7; D unclear. The CDR3 sequence is 13 residues long. CDR1 and CDR2 (germline): MDHEN, SYDVKM. V lost 3 bases and J lost 1, with 7 bases in between. The full variable domain, rest sourced from reference TRBV28 and TRBJ2-7, is DVKVTQSSRYLVKRTGEKVFLECVQDMDHENMFWYRQDPGLGLRLIYFSYDVKMKEKGDIPEGYSVSREKKERFSLILESASTNQTSMYLCASSLYTSYEQYFGPGTRLTVT.